The sample holds a few counts of the clone carrying this T cell receptor beta chain. The data stem from a study of blood T cell repertoires in COVID-19. Study-wide context: The study drew acute and convalescent COVID-19 samples from the United States, Italy and Spain.

Germline CDR1 KGHSH, CDR2 LQKENI. This CDR3 region has 16 residues. The V and J ends lost 3 bases and 10 bases, in that order; junction bases with no gene match: 8. Authors' processing steps: Cell counts per sample came from amplifying reference gene primers. Profiling relied on immunoSEQ multiplex PCR, and the TCRdb table lists in-frame clones only, not all of them. For V, J and clone size, that table is used; D and trimming come from the DNA. The repertoire has over 150,000 clones, under 80% of them found once; the top ten carry around 12%. Specimen: peripheral blood. The genes are TRBV18 and TRBJ2-1; 14 positions match TRBD2. The TCR was taken from a woman in her forties or fifties with acute or convalescent COVID-19. In nucleotides, the CDR3 is TGTGCCAGCTCACCTCCGACTAGCGGGAGGGTAAAGGAGCAGTTCTTC. Residues: CASSPPTSGRVKEQFF.